Listed here are 10 T cell receptor beta chains from one sample, sequenced in a study of blood T cell repertoires in COVID-19. Measured with immunoSEQ multiplex PCR; TCRdb has only the in-frame clones, and not every one. There are 300,000 to 450,000 clones in the sample; roughly 86% occur only once, and about 2.9% lies in the top ten. The sample comprised peripheral blood. Receptor source: a human donor in a cohort sampled during active COVID-19.

This sequence joins TRBV27 and TRBJ2-5, with D perhaps matching TRBD2 (6 bases). Germline CDR1 is MNHEY and CDR2 is SMNVEV (reference sequence). This CDR3 is 15 amino acids long. Trimming took off 0 bases at V and 2 bases at J, with 10 bases between the two ends. CDR3 DNA sequence: TGTGCCAGCAGTTTATCCGCGGCGGGGCAAGAGACCCAGTACTTC. Encoded protein: CASSLSAAGQETQYF.

The J gene is TRBJ2-7, the V gene TRBV3-1 (or the pseudogene TRBV3-2); D remains ambiguous. Per the germline V gene, CDR1 is LGHDT and CDR2 is YNNKEL (reference sequence). There are 12 residues in the CDR3. Between the trimmed V and J ends, which lost 5 bases and 3 bases, there was a span of 8 bases. The chain's CDR3 is CASSAPSYEQYF. CDR3 DNA sequence: TGTGCCAGCAGCGCACCGAGCTACGAGCAGTACTTC.

The chain is built from TRBV6-5 and TRBJ2-1; TRBD2 aligns across 7 bases. J was trimmed by 6 bases and V by 0 bases; bases with no gene match: 2. This CDR3 spans 14 amino acids. The germline V gene has CDR1 MNHEY and CDR2 SVGAGI. The CDR3 reads CASSYSWTSNEQFF. The DNA of the CDR3 is TGTGCCAGCAGTTACTCGTGGACTAGCAATGAGCAGTTCTTC.

The rearrangement uses TRBV15 and TRBJ2-1, with D maybe TRBD2 (6 bases). Trimming cost V 3 bases and J 8 bases, with 26 bases left between them. This CDR3 has 18 amino acids. Germline lookup yields CDR1 LNHNV and CDR2 YYDKDF (reference sequence). The CDR3 here is CATSREFARLGVTHEQFF. CDR3 coding DNA: TGTGCCACCAGCAGGGAGTTCGCTCGACTAGGGGTTACCCATGAGCAGTTCTTC.

The rearrangement joins TRBV29-1 to TRBJ2-1, with 8 bases aligning to TRBD2. V shed 7 bases and J 0 bases; nucleotides not matched to a gene: 11. Germline CDR1 reads SQVTM; CDR2 reads ANQGSEA. This CDR3 has 16 residues. The CDR3 loop reads CSALSLAGSSYNEQFF. Here the CDR3 DNA reads TGCAGCGCCCTGTCCTTAGCGGGGAGCTCCTACAATGAGCAGTTCTTC.

This chain joins TRBV20-1 and TRBJ2-7; the D gene is possibly TRBD2 (5 bases). The CDR3 is made up of 14 amino acids. CDR1 DFQATT and CDR2 SNEGSKA come from the germline V gene (reference sequence). The germline V and J ends were trimmed by 3 bases and 5 bases, with 17 bases remaining between them. CDR3 sequence (DNA): TGCAGTGCTAGTCGGGCTAGCTTATTTAACGAGCAGTACTTC. Amino acids: CSASRASLFNEQYF.

The V gene is TRBV30, the J gene TRBJ1-2; D not resolved. Trimming took 2 bases from V and 0 from J, leaving 19 bases between them. Germline V gives CDR1 GTSNPN, CDR2 SVGIG (reference sequence). The CDR3 loop spans 17 amino acids. The CDR3 sequence: CAWSPQRHFTANYGYTF. Written as DNA, the CDR3 is TGTGCCTGGAGTCCCCAGCGCCACTTTACCGCTAACTATGGCTACACCTTC.

A few counts support this clone. The chain employs TRBV4-2 and TRBJ2-1; 13 nucleotides agree with TRBD2. CDR3 length: 17 residues. V lost 1 base to trimming and J lost 7 bases; unmatched junction nucleotides: 7. Germline V gene sequence: CDR1 LGHNA, CDR2 YNFKEQ. CDR3: CASSQGGTSGVRNEQFF. The CDR3 DNA reads as TGTGCCAGCAGCCAAGGGGGGACTAGCGGGGTTCGGAATGAGCAGTTCTTC.

The chain employs TRBV4-2 and TRBJ2-2, with a weak D call TRBD1 (5 bases). Trimming took off 4 bases at V and 0 bases at J, with 12 bases between the two ends. Germline V CDR1 and CDR2: LGHNA, YNFKEQ. This CDR3 spans 16 amino acids. The CDR3 region has the DNA TGTGCCAGCAGCCGGGAACAGGTCACGAACACCGGGGAGCTGTTTTTT. It yields the protein CASSREQVTNTGELFF.

The rearrangement joins TRBV7-9 to TRBJ2-3; 11 bases line up with TRBD2. CDR1 SEHNR and CDR2 FQNEAQ come from the germline V gene (reference sequence). The CDR3 spans 16 residues. V lost 4 bases to trimming and J lost 3 bases; unmatched junction nucleotides: 6. The CDR3: CASSSGLAEATDTQYF. CDR3 bases: TGTGCCAGCAGCTCGGGACTAGCGGAGGCTACAGATACGCAGTATTTT.